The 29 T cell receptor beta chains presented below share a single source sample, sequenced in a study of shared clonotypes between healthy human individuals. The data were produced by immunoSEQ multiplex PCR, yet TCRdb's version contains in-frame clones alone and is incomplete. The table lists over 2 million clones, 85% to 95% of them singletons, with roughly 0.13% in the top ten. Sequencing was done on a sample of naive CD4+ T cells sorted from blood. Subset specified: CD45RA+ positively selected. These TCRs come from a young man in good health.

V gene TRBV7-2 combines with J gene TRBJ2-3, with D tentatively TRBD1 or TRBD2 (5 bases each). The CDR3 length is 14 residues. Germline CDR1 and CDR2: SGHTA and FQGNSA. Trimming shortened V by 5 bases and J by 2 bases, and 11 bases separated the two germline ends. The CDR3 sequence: CASSTGTHTDTQYF. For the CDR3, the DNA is TGTGCCAGCAGCACCGGGACGCACACAGATACGCAGTATTTT.

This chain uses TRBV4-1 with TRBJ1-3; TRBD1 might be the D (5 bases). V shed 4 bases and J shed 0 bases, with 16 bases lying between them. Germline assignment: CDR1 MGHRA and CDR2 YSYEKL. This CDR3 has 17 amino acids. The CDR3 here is CASSPGPGPISGNTIYF. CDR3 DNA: TGCGCCAGCAGCCCGGGGCCAGGGCCCATCTCTGGAAACACCATATATTTT.

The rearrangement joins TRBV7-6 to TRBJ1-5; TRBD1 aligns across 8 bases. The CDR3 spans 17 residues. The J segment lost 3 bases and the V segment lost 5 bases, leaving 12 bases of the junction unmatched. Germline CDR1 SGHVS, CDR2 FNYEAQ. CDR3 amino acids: CASSLGGGQGNNQPQHF. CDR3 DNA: TGTGCCAGCAGCCTTGGGGGAGGACAGGGAAACAATCAGCCCCAGCATTTT.

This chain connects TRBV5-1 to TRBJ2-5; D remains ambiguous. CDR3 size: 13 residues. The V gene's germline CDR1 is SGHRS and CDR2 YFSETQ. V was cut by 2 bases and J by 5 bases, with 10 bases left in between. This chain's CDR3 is CASSLMFGETQYF. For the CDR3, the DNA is TGCGCCAGCAGCTTAATGTTCGGCGAGACCCAGTACTTC.

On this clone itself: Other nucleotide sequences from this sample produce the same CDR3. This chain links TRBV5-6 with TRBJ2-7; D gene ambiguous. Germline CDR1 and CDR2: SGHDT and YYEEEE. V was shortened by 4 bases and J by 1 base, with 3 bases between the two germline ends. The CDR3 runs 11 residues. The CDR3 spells CASSTSYEQYF. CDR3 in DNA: TGTGCCAGCAGCACGTCCTACGAGCAGTACTTC.

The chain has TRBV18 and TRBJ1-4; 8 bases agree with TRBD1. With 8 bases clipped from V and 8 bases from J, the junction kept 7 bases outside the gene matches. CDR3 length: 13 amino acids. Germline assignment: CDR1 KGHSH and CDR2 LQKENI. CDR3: CASLQGDGEKLFF. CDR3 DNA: TGTGCCAGCCTACAGGGGGACGGAGAAAAACTGTTTTTT.

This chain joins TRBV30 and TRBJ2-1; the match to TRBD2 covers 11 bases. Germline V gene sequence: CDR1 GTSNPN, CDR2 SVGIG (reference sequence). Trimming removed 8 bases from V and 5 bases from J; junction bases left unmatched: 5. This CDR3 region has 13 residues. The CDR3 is CARNSGRDNEQFF. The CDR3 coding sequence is TGTGCCAGAAATAGCGGGAGGGACAATGAGCAGTTCTTC.

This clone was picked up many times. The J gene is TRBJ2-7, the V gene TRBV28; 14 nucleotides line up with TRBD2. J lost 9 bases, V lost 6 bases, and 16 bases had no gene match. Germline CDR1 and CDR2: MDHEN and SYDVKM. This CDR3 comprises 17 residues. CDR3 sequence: CASRAEALGLAGEVQYF. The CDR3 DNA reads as TGTGCCAGCAGGGCGGAAGCTCTGGGACTAGCGGGAGAAGTGCAGTACTTC.

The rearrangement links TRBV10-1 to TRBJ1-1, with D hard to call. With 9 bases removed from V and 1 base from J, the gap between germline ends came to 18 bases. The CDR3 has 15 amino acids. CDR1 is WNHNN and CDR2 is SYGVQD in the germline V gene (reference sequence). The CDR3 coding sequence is TGCGCCAGTGCTATTCCTTCCAGCGAGAACACTGAAGCTTTCTTT. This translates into CASAIPSSENTEAFF.

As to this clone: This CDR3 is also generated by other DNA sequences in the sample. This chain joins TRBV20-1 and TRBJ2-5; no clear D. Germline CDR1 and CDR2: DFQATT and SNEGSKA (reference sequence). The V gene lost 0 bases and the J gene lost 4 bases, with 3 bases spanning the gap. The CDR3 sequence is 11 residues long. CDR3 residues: CSARDTETQYF. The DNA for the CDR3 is TGCAGTGCTAGAGATACAGAGACCCAGTACTTC.

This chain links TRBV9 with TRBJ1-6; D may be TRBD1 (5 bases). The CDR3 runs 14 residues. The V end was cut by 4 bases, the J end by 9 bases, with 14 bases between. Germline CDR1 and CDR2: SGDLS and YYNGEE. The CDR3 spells CASSLREGTSPLHF. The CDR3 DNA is TGTGCCAGCAGCCTCCGGGAAGGGACTTCACCCCTCCACTTT.

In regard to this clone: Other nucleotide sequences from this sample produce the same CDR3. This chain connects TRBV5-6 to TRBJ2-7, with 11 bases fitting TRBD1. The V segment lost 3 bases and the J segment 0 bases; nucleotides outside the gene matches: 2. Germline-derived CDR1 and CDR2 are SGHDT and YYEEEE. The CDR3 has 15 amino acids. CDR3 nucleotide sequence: TGTGCCAGCAGCTGGGACAGGGGGGCCTCCTACGAGCAGTACTTC. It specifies CASSWDRGASYEQYF.

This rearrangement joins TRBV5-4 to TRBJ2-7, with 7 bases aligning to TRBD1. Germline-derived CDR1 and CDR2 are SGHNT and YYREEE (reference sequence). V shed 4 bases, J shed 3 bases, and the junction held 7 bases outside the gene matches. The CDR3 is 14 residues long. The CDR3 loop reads CASSPRQGSYEQYF. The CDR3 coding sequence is TGTGCCAGCAGCCCGAGACAGGGCAGCTACGAGCAGTACTTC.

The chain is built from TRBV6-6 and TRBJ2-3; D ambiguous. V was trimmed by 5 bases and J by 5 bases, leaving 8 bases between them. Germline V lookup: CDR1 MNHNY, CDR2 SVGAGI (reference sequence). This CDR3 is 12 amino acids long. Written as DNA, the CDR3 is TGTGCCAGCAGTGACCGTAGAGATACGCAGTATTTT. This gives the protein CASSDRRDTQYF.

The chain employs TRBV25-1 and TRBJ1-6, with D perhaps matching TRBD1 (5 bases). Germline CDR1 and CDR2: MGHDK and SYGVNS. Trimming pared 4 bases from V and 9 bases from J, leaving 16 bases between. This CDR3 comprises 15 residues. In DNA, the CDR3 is TGTGCCAGCAGTGGGGGACTCGGGGAGAGTTCACCCCTCCACTTT. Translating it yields CASSGGLGESSPLHF.

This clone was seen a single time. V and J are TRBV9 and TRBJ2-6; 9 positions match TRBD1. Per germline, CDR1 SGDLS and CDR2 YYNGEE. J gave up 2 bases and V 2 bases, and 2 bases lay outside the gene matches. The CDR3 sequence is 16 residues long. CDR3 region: CASSVTGGPGANVLTF. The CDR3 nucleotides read TGTGCCAGCAGCGTGACAGGGGGTCCTGGGGCCAACGTCCTGACTTTC.

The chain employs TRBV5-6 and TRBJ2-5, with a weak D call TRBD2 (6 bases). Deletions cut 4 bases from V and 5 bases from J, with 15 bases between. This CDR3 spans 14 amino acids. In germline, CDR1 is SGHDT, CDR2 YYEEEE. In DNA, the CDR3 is TGTGCCAGCAGCCCGGTCGGGAGAGAGGAGACCCAGTACTTC. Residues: CASSPVGREETQYF.

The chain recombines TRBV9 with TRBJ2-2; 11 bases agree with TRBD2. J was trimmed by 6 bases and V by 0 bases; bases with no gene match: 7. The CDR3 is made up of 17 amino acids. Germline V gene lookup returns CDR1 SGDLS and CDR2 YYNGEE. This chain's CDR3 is CASSVEVLAGAAGELFF. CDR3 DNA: TGTGCCAGCAGCGTAGAAGTACTAGCGGGAGCGGCCGGGGAGCTGTTTTTT.

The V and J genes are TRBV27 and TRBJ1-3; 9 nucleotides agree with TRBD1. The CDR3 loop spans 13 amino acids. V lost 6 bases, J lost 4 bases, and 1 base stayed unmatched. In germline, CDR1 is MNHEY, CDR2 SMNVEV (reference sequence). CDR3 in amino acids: CASRTGGGNTIYF. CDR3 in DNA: TGTGCCAGCAGGACAGGGGGGGGAAACACCATATATTTT.

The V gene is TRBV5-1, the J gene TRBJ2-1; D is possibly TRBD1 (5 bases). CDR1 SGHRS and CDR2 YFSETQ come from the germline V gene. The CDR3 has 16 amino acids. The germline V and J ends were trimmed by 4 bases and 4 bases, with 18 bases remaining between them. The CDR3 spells CASSQAQVWVYNEQFF. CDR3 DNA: TGCGCCAGCAGCCAGGCACAGGTTTGGGTTTACAATGAGCAGTTCTTC.

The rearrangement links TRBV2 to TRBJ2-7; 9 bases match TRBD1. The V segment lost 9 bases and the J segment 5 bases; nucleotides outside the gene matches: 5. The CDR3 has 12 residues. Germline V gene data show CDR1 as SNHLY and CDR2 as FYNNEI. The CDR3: CARGQGSHEQYF. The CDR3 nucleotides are TGTGCCAGAGGACAGGGGTCCCACGAGCAGTACTTC.

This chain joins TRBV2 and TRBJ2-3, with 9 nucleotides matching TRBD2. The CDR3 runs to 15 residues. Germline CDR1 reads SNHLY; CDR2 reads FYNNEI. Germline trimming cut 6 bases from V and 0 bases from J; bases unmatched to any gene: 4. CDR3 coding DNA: TGTGCCAGCAGCCCTAGCGGGACTAGCACAGATACGCAGTATTTT. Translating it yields CASSPSGTSTDTQYF.

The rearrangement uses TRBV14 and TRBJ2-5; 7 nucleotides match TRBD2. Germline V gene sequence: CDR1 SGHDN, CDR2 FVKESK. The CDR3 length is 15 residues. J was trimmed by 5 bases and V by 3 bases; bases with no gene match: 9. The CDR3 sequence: CASSHGLDFRETQYF. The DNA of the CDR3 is TGTGCCAGCAGCCATGGACTAGATTTTAGGGAGACCCAGTACTTC.

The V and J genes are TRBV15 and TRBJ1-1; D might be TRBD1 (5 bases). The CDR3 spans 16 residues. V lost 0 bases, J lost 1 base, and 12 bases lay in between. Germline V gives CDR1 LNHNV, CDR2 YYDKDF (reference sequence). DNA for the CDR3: TGTGCCACCAGCAGAGAGCGAACAGGAGGGAACACTGAAGCTTTCTTT. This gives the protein CATSRERTGGNTEAFF.

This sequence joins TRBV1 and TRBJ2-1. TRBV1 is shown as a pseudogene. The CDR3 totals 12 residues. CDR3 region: CTSSHSSREQFF. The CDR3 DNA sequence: TGCACCAGCAGCCACAGTAGTAGAGAGCAGTTCTTC.

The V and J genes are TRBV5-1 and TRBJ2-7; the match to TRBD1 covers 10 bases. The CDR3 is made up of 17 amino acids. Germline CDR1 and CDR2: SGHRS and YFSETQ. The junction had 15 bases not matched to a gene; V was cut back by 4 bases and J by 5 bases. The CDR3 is CASSLSIRDRGIHEQYF. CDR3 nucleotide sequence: TGCGCCAGCAGCCTATCGATCCGGGACAGGGGTATCCACGAGCAGTACTTC.

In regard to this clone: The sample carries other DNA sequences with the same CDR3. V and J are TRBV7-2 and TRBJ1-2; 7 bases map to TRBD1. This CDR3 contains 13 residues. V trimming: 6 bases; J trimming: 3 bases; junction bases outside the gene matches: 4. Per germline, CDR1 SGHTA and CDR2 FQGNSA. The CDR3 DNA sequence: TGTGCCAGCAGTCGTGACAGGGACTATGGCTACACCTTC. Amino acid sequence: CASSRDRDYGYTF.

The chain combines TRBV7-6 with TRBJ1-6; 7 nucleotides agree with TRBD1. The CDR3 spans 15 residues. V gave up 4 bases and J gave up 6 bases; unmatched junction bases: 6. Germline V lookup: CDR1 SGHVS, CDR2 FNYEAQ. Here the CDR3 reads CASSWDSQINSPLHF. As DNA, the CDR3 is TGTGCCAGCAGCTGGGACAGCCAAATTAATTCACCCCTCCACTTT.

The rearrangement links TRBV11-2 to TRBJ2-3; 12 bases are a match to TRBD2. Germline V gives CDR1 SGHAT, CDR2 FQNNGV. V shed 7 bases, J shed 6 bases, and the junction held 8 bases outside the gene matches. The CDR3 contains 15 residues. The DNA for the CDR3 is TGTGCCAGCAAACTAGCGGGAGGCAAGGGGGATACGCAGTATTTT. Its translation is CASKLAGGKGDTQYF.